The entry below describes one TCR beta chain. The data originate from a study of T cell changes during pregnancy in multiple sclerosis. Some clones are missing from TCRdb's copy, which holds only in-frame ones; the method was immunoSEQ multiplex PCR. The sample has around 53,000 clones, roughly 90% seen once. The V segment lost 2 bases and the J segment 0 bases; nucleotides outside the gene matches: 6. The CDR3 length is 17 residues. CDR1 and CDR2 from the germline V gene are MNHEY and SMNVEV (reference sequence). The sample consisted of CD4+ T cells from peripheral blood mononuclear cells, taken after pregnancy. The genes are TRBV27 and TRBJ2-2; 7 nucleotides agree with TRBD2. The sequence was collected from a female donor with multiple sclerosis, enrolled in a pregnancy study. The CDR3 nucleotides are TGTGCCAGCAGTTTACGGCGACTAGCTCCGAACACCGGGGAGCTGTTTTTT. This sequence encodes CASSLRRLAPNTGELFF.